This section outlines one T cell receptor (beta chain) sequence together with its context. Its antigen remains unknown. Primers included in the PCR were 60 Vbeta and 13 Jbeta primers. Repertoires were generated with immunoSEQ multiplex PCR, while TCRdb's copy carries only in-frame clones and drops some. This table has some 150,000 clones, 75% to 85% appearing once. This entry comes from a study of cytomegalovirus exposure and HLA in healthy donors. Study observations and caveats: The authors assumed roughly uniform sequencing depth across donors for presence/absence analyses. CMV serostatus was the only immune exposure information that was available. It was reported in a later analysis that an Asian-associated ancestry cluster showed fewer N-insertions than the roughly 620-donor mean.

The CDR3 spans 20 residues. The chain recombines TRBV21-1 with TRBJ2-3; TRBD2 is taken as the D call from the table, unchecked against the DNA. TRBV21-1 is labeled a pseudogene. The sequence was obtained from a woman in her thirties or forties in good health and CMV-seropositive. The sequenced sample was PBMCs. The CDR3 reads CASRVLGLAGVEGGTDTQYF. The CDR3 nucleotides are TGTGCCAGCAGGGTATTGGGACTAGCGGGAGTAGAAGGGGGCACAGATACGCAGTATTTT.